The present entry profiles one T cell receptor (beta chain) with its context. This clone was counted once. Its binding antigen is unknown. No base quality information exists; no much larger clone differs at one position. This sample is part of a study of blood T cell repertoires in COVID-19 (dated by TCRdb to between 2020 and 2021). Turning to the overall study: Samples from collaborators originated in the United States, Italy and Spain and spanned both the acute and convalescent phases of COVID-19. The prospective study material was composed of cDNA or gDNA derived from T cells, B-cell-depleted T cells, or PBMCs. Deeply sampled blood TCRbeta repertoires from subjects exposed to, actively infected with, or recovered from COVID-19 were included in the dataset. The repertoires were released in a freely available public database intended as a resource for research on the immune response to SARS-CoV-2. The samples were drawn from two sources: the first 160 participants of the ongoing ImmuneRACE study, and over 1,000 subjects contributed by 6 global collaborators. A de-identified subject ID, COVID-19 status, age in years and sex were almost always included in the sample metadata. Where available, HLA class I and class II types were taken from metadata supplied by the sample provider and were not determined by assay-based typing.

Each collaborating institution followed its own protocols to collect whole blood in K2EDTA tubes. For TCRbeta analysis, collaborators shipped samples as frozen whole blood, isolated PBMCs, or DNA extracted from either of those sample types. Inclusive of the bounding cysteine and phenylalanine, the CDR3 is 14 residues long. The CDR3 DNA has 42 bases and is translated from base 1. V and J are truncated by 1 base and 4 bases respectively, leaving an intervening sequence of 10 bases. CDR1 is given as SEHNR and CDR2 as FQNEAQ, both from the germline V gene (reference sequence). TCRbeta CDR3 regions were amplified from genomic DNA by means of the immunoSEQ Assay, a bias-controlled multiplex PCR. As for the authors' bioinformatics: The number of nucleated cells in each sample was estimated from the amplification of reference gene primers within the assay. Sequence reads were collapsed and filtered to measure the absolute abundance of every unique TCRbeta CDR3 rearrangement. Productive Simpson clonality was computed per sample as the square root of Simpson's diversity index over productive rearrangements. This immuneACCESS table, as held by TCRdb, lists in-frame sequences with V and J called but not all clones. Of the missing ones, under half trace to an unresolved V gene in checked studies; the others have no known cause. Clonal size and the V and J genes are those of that table, whereas D and trimming came from the DNA. Across this sample there are under 200,000 clones, with 90% seen only once. The ten top clones hold 0.5% to 0.55% of the sample.

Results and caveats for the whole study, not just this receptor: How much clinical and demographic metadata was included differed by source and by participant, and the metadata was provided uncurated.

The V and J genes are TRBV7-9 and TRBJ2-5; a weak D assignment points to TRBD1 (6 bases agree). This clonotype was sampled from a man aged 45-60 years with acute or convalescent COVID-19. The sequenced sample consisted of peripheral blood. The nucleotides read TGTGCCAGCAGCTTAGGGACAGCAGGAGAGACCCAGTACTTC. Its protein product is CASSLGTAGETQYF.